Below are 3 T cell receptor beta chains sequenced from a single sample in a study of cytomegalovirus exposure and HLA in healthy donors (dated by TCRdb to the late 2010s). Libraries were built with the immunoSEQ multiplex PCR assay. The multiplex PCR relied on a mix of 60 forward primers for TCR Vbeta segments and 13 reverse primers for TCR Jbeta segments. The table was pulled from immuneACCESS by TCRdb, which kept in-frame rearrangements only. Such tables lose some clones; where checked, under half of the loss comes from unresolved V genes, and the rest has no known cause. Recorded for this sample are around 68,000 clones; over 75% of them occurred a single time. Clones ranked in the top ten supply roughly a tenth of the sample. The source material was PBMCs. The source of these receptors is a female donor in good health and CMV-seronegative.

The V and J genes are TRBV2 and TRBJ1-4, with 7 bases that match TRBD1. V gave up 4 bases and J gave up 5 bases; unmatched junction bases: 7. CDR1 is SNHLY, CDR2 FYNNEI, per germline. The CDR3 extends over 15 amino acids. CDR3 residues: CASSAQTGSNEKLFF. As DNA, the CDR3 is TGTGCCAGCAGTGCACAGACAGGGAGCAATGAAAAACTGTTTTTT.

This sequence joins TRBV6-5 and TRBJ1-2; D not resolved. V was cut by 2 bases and J by 3 bases, with 10 bases left in between. Germline CDR1 MNHEY, CDR2 SVGAGI. The CDR3 runs 14 residues. CDR3 residues: CASSYIPQDYGYTF. As DNA, the CDR3 is TGTGCCAGCAGTTACATCCCGCAGGACTATGGCTACACCTTC.

This chain links TRBV2 with TRBJ1-6; D ambiguous. The CDR3 totals 16 residues. The germline CDR1 and CDR2 sequences are SNHLY and FYNNEI. V lost 2 bases and J lost 5, with 13 bases in between. The CDR3 loop is CASSEKGGQDNSPLHF. The CDR3 DNA is TGTGCCAGCAGTGAAAAGGGAGGGCAAGATAATTCACCCCTCCACTTT.